This T cell receptor beta chain is from a study of breast tumors, draining lymph nodes, adjacent tissues. Study findings and constraints: The lymph node origin of tumor T cells was framed as consistent with a hypothesis, not demonstrated. Tumor and nontumor repertoires were significantly more similar in luminal-like than in basal-like breast cancer. Compared with lymph nodes, tumors were less diverse; compared with nontumor tissue, more.

The lymph nodes were axillary draining lymph nodes from breast cancer patients. The CDR3 covers 11 residues. Trimming stripped 6 bases from V and 7 bases from J, with 6 bases between. TCRdb re-called the multiplex PCR reads through MiXCR, storing one row per CDR3 protein. The sample consists of 200,000 or so distinct CDR3 sequences, about 32% of them appearing once. On this clonotype itself: Its antigen is currently unknown.

This receptor was identified in a female donor with breast cancer. Some clones in this sample may be carry-over from other donors' samples. The rearrangement uses TRBV12-3 or TRBV12-4 and TRBJ2-2; no clear D gene. Sample: axillary lymph node tissue. The CDR3 loop is CASRQSGELFF. The CDR3 DNA reads as TGTGCCAGCAGGCAAAGCGGGGAGCTGTTTTTT.